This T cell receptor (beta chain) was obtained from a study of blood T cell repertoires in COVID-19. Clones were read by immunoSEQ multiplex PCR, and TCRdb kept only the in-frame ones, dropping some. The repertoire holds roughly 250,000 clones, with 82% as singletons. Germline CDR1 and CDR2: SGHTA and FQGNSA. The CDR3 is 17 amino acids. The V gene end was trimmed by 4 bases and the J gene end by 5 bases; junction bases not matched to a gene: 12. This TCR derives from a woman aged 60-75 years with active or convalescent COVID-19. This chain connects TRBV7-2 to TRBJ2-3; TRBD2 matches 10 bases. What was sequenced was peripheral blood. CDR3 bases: TGTGCCAGCAGCTCTGACCGACGTAGCGGGGGGAGAGATACGCAGTATTTT. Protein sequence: CASSSDRRSGGRDTQYF. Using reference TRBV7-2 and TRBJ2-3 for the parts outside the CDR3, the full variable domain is GAGVSQSPSNKVTEKGKDVELRCDPISGHTALYWYRQSLGQGLEFLIYFQGNSAPDKSGLPSDRFSAERTGGSVSTLTIQRTQQEDSAVYLCASSSDRRSGGRDTQYFGPGTRLTVL.